Below are 32 T cell receptor beta chains sequenced from a single sample in a study of blood T cell repertoires in COVID-19. This table comes from immunoSEQ multiplex PCR, and its TCRdb copy is limited to in-frame clones, with some not included. This sample has 100,000 to 150,000 clones; 80% to 85% occur once, and the top ten carry 1.4% to 1.5%. The sample taken for sequencing was peripheral blood. The origin of the receptors is a man aged 55-75 years with acute or convalescent COVID-19.

The chain is built from TRBV5-1 and TRBJ2-5, with TRBD2 as a possible D gene (7 bases). Trimming left V 4 bases short and J 5 bases short, with 21 bases between. CDR1 and CDR2 (germline): SGHRS, YFSETQ. This CDR3 has 16 amino acids. The CDR3 loop is CASSPWAGAQGETQYF. CDR3 bases: TGCGCCAGCAGCCCGTGGGCGGGGGCGCAAGGGGAGACCCAGTACTTC. The full variable domain, rest sourced from reference TRBV5-1 and TRBJ2-5, is KAGVTQTPRYLIKTRGQQVTLSCSPISGHRSVSWYQQTPGQGLQFLFEYFSETQRNKGNFPGRFSGRQFSNSRSEMNVSTLELGDSALYLCASSPWAGAQGETQYFGPGTRLLVL.

The rearrangement links TRBV6-1 to TRBJ2-7, with TRBD1 as a possible D gene (6 bases). CDR3 length: 14 residues. Germline V gene sequence: CDR1 MNHNS, CDR2 SASEGT. Trimming stripped 8 bases from V and 2 bases from J, with 16 bases between. The CDR3 DNA is TGTGCCAGCGGACAAAGGGGGAGCACCTACGAGCAGTACTTC. This sequence encodes CASGQRGSTYEQYF.

This clone was counted a few times. This chain links TRBV7-9 with TRBJ1-3, with 7 bases identical to TRBD1. The trim removed 5 bases at V and 1 base at J, leaving 8 bases unmatched. Germline V gene data show CDR1 as SEHNR and CDR2 as FQNEAQ (reference sequence). CDR3 length: 16 amino acids. As DNA, the CDR3 is TGTGCCAGCAGCCCGAGGGACAGCATTTCTGGAAACACCATATATTTT. This codes for CASSPRDSISGNTIYF.

CDR3 loop: CASSFAGLVNTEAFF. The CDR3, as DNA: TGTGCCAGCAGCTTCGCAGGGTTGGTGAACACTGAAGCTTTCTTT. The chain couples TRBV5-6 to TRBJ1-1, with D tentatively TRBD1 (5 bases). The CDR3 is 15 residues long. V was clipped by 2 bases and J by 0 bases, with 11 bases between them. The germline V gene encodes CDR1 SGHDT and CDR2 YYEEEE.

The chain couples TRBV5-4 to TRBJ2-2; D is perhaps TRBD1 (5 bases). V lost 0 bases and J 4 bases, leaving 7 bases between the germline ends. The CDR3 runs to 14 residues. The germline gives CDR1 SGHNT, CDR2 YYREEE (reference sequence). The CDR3 DNA is TGTGCCAGCAGCTTGGGACAGATCACCGGGGAGCTGTTTTTT. Its protein is CASSLGQITGELFF.

The rearrangement uses TRBV4-1 and TRBJ2-7; no reliable D call. There are 13 residues in the CDR3. V was trimmed by 0 bases and J by 12 bases, leaving 15 bases between them. CDR1 is MGHRA and CDR2 is YSYEKL in the germline V gene. The CDR3 nucleotides read TGCGCCAGCAGCCAAGAGCCCCGTACTAACCTGTACTTC. Residues: CASSQEPRTNLYF.

This sequence joins TRBV18 and TRBJ1-1; 8 positions match TRBD1. Trimming removed 1 base from V and 4 bases from J; junction bases left unmatched: 11. The CDR3 length is 17 residues. Germline-derived CDR1 and CDR2 are KGHSH and LQKENI. The CDR3: CASSPLGQGARATEAFF. Here the CDR3 DNA reads TGTGCCAGCTCACCACTCGGACAGGGCGCGCGGGCCACTGAAGCTTTCTTT.

This chain connects TRBV5-1 to TRBJ1-2; tentatively, D is TRBD1 (5 bases). This CDR3 region has 15 residues. Trimming stripped 0 bases from V and 0 bases from J, with 9 bases between. CDR1 SGHRS and CDR2 YFSETQ come from the germline V gene. The CDR3 reads CASSLEAGSNYGYTF. The CDR3 nucleotides are TGCGCCAGCAGCTTGGAGGCAGGGTCTAACTATGGCTACACCTTC. The full variable domain, its missing parts supplied by reference TRBV5-1 and TRBJ1-2, is KAGVTQTPRYLIKTRGQQVTLSCSPISGHRSVSWYQQTPGQGLQFLFEYFSETQRNKGNFPGRFSGRQFSNSRSEMNVSTLELGDSALYLCASSLEAGSNYGYTFGSGTRLTVV.

The rearrangement joins TRBV10-3 to TRBJ1-1; 10 bases are a match to TRBD1. The germline CDR1 and CDR2 sequences are ENHRY and SYGVKD. This CDR3 contains 14 residues. J gave up 0 bases and V 7 bases, and 2 bases lay outside the gene matches. The chain's CDR3 is CAITDRGMNTEAFF. For the CDR3, the DNA is TGTGCCATCACGGACAGGGGGATGAACACTGAAGCTTTCTTT.

This rearrangement joins TRBV18 to TRBJ2-7, with D hard to call. The CDR3 loop spans 16 amino acids. Germline CDR1 KGHSH, CDR2 LQKENI. Trimming pared 3 bases from V and 3 bases from J, leaving 18 bases between. The CDR3 spells CASSPSGWPRNYEQYF. CDR3 DNA: TGTGCCAGCTCACCCTCAGGTTGGCCACGAAACTACGAGCAGTACTTC.

This chain uses TRBV21-1 with TRBJ2-5; TRBD2 is the table's D call and was not checked against the DNA. TRBV21-1 is a pseudogene. The CDR3 spans 15 residues. This CDR3 reads CASSKGGQSTETQYF. The CDR3 DNA sequence: TGTGCCAGCAGCAAAGGCGGGCAGTCAACGGAGACCCAGTACTTC.

This clone has more than one count but fewer than ten. The rearrangement uses TRBV9 and TRBJ2-7, with 9 bases lining up with TRBD1. Germline V gives CDR1 SGDLS, CDR2 YYNGEE. The CDR3 length is 14 residues. V lost 4 bases, J lost 3 bases, and 5 bases stayed unmatched. The CDR3 is CASSPTGQGYEQYF. The DNA of the CDR3 is TGTGCCAGCAGCCCGACGGGACAGGGCTACGAGCAGTACTTC.

The chain combines TRBV5-8 with TRBJ2-1; a possible D gene is TRBD2 (6 bases). Germline-derived CDR1 and CDR2 are SGHTS and YDEGEE. This CDR3 contains 14 residues. The V and J ends lost 5 bases and 0 bases respectively, with 9 bases between them. The CDR3 DNA sequence: TGTGCCAGCAGACTAGCAGCCTCCTACAATGAGCAGTTCTTC. Residues: CASRLAASYNEQFF.

The rearrangement uses TRBV7-9 and TRBJ1-2; 8 bases match TRBD1. Germline lookup yields CDR1 SEHNR and CDR2 FQNEAQ (reference sequence). Unmatched junction bases numbered 13, after V lost 5 bases and J lost 8 bases. This CDR3 spans 15 amino acids. The CDR3 spells CASSAQGAGYGGYTF. Here the CDR3 DNA reads TGTGCCAGCAGCGCCCAGGGGGCAGGGTATGGCGGCTACACCTTC.

The rearrangement uses TRBV18 and TRBJ1-2; maybe TRBD1 (6 bases). Between the trimmed V and J ends, which lost 4 bases and 7 bases, there was a span of 10 bases. The CDR3 runs 12 residues. Germline values: CDR1 KGHSH, CDR2 LQKENI. CDR3 loop: CASSLTGSGYTF. CDR3 coding DNA: TGTGCCAGCTCACTAACAGGGTCTGGCTACACCTTC.

The rearrangement joins TRBV15 to TRBJ1-6; unclear D gene. This CDR3 comprises 14 residues. Per germline, CDR1 LNHNV and CDR2 YYDKDF (reference sequence). V was cut by 4 bases and J by 7 bases, with 11 bases left in between. This chain's CDR3 is CATSNRRGNSPLHF. Written as DNA, the CDR3 is TGTGCCACCAGCAATCGAAGAGGGAATTCACCCCTCCACTTT.

The gene calls are TRBV19 and TRBJ1-5; no clear D. Germline V CDR1 and CDR2: LNHDA, SQIVND (reference sequence). The length of the CDR3 is 15 residues. V was trimmed by 6 bases and J by 1 base, leaving 13 bases between them. The DNA for the CDR3 is TGTGCCAGTAGGACGGGATCCGGAAGCAATCAGCCCCAGCATTTT. Amino acids: CASRTGSGSNQPQHF.

J is TRBJ2-7 and V is TRBV7-8; a weak D match, TRBD1 (5 bases). This CDR3 region has 14 residues. Germline CDR1 SGHVS, CDR2 FQNEAQ. V was clipped by 5 bases and J by 4 bases, with 15 bases between them. DNA for the CDR3: TGTGCCAGCAGCCGCTCCGACAGATTATACGAGCAGTACTTC. This gives the protein CASSRSDRLYEQYF. Complete variable domain (other parts from reference TRBV7-8 and TRBJ2-7): GAGVSQSPRYKVAKRGQDVALRCDPISGHVSLFWYQQALGQGPEFLTYFQNEAQLDKSGLPSDRFFAERPEGSVSTLKIQRTQQEDSAVYLCASSRSDRLYEQYFGPGTRLTVT.

The chain employs TRBV28 and TRBJ2-7; D is unclear. Between the trimmed V and J ends, which lost 10 bases and 2 bases, there was a span of 15 bases. The CDR3 covers 13 residues. Germline CDR1 is MDHEN and CDR2 is SYDVKM. The CDR3 loop reads CATKKTATYEQYF. DNA for the CDR3: TGTGCCACCAAAAAAACAGCAACCTACGAGCAGTACTTC.

The chain recombines TRBV19 with TRBJ2-7, with a tentative D call TRBD1 (8 bases). This CDR3 region has 15 residues. Germline V gene lookup returns CDR1 LNHDA and CDR2 SQIVND (reference sequence). V was clipped by 3 bases and J by 1 base, with 13 bases between them. CDR3 sequence: CASSIGGDRSYEQYF. The CDR3 region has the DNA TGTGCCAGTAGTATTGGGGGGGACAGGTCCTACGAGCAGTACTTC.

The genes are TRBV2 and TRBJ2-3, with D possibly being TRBD2 (6 bases). V lost 5 bases and J lost 2, with 23 bases in between. The V gene's germline CDR1 is SNHLY and CDR2 FYNNEI. The CDR3 sequence is 18 residues long. This CDR3 is CASSKISPGLGITDTQYF. The CDR3 coding sequence is TGTGCCAGCAGTAAAATTAGCCCGGGACTTGGGATCACAGATACGCAGTATTTT.

DNA of the CDR3: TGTGCCAGTAAGCGGAACTCTGGAAACACCATATATTTT. Protein sequence: CASKRNSGNTIYF. This chain uses TRBV19 with TRBJ1-3; D is uncertain. Germline CDR1 is LNHDA and CDR2 is SQIVND (reference sequence). The CDR3 consists of 13 residues. V was pared by 7 bases and J by 0 bases, with 7 bases between.

This chain uses TRBV30 with TRBJ1-2; 8 bases match TRBD1. The ends lost 3 bases at V and 7 bases at J; junction bases unmatched: 7. There are 13 residues in the CDR3. Germline values: CDR1 GTSNPN, CDR2 SVGIG (reference sequence). CDR3 nucleotides: TGTGCCTGGAGCGACACAGGGGGACGTGGCTACACCTTC. Encoded protein: CAWSDTGGRGYTF.

This clone has more than one count but fewer than ten. The V gene is TRBV5-1, the J gene TRBJ1-1; 12 positions match TRBD1. Germline V gives CDR1 SGHRS, CDR2 YFSETQ. J was trimmed by 3 bases and V by 4 bases; bases with no gene match: 10. This CDR3 has 17 amino acids. The CDR3: CASSLLGQGAFHTEAFF. The CDR3 DNA follows: TGCGCCAGCAGCCTTCTGGGACAGGGGGCTTTTCACACTGAAGCTTTCTTT.

The chain employs TRBV28 and TRBJ1-6; D may be TRBD1 (6 bases). With 3 bases removed from V and 5 bases from J, the gap between germline ends came to 14 bases. The CDR3 has 16 residues. The germline gives CDR1 MDHEN, CDR2 SYDVKM. The CDR3 protein is CASSLAQGKHNSPLHF. As DNA, the CDR3 is TGTGCCAGCAGTTTGGCCCAGGGGAAACATAATTCACCCCTCCACTTT.

The chain combines TRBV5-1 with TRBJ2-5; 11 positions agree with TRBD2. The CDR3 length is 16 residues. Germline-derived CDR1 and CDR2 are SGHRS and YFSETQ. V shed 0 bases and J 3 bases; nucleotides not matched to a gene: 4. CDR3 amino acids: CASSLAPSGGKETQYF. DNA of the CDR3: TGCGCCAGCAGCTTGGCCCCTAGCGGGGGGAAAGAGACCCAGTACTTC.

The V call is TRBV5-4, the J call TRBJ1-6; D call uncertain. The germline V gene has CDR1 SGHNT and CDR2 YYREEE (reference sequence). The CDR3 extends over 15 amino acids. Trimming took off 0 bases at V and 10 bases at J, with 14 bases between the two ends. The DNA of the CDR3 is TGTGCCAGCAGCTTGGGCCGGAACAGAGACTCACCCCTCCACTTT. Its translation: CASSLGRNRDSPLHF.

V and J are TRBV7-9 and TRBJ1-6, with 7 bases identical to TRBD1. Trimming at V came to 1 base and at J to 5 bases, leaving 2 bases not matched to a gene. Per germline, CDR1 SEHNR and CDR2 FQNEAQ (reference sequence). The CDR3 consists of 15 residues. For the CDR3, the DNA is TGTGCCAGCAGCTTAGGAGACAGGGATAATTCACCCCTCCACTTT. Translated: CASSLGDRDNSPLHF.

This clone was detected a few times. The chain couples TRBV6-5 to TRBJ1-5; the D gene is possibly TRBD1 (5 bases). The CDR3 loop spans 14 amino acids. Germline V CDR1 and CDR2: MNHEY, SVGAGI. Trimming removed 7 bases from V and 7 bases from J, with 17 bases in between. The CDR3 nucleotides are TGTGCCAGCAATAAAGGAGGGGTTGGGCAGCCCCAGCATTTT. It specifies CASNKGGVGQPQHF.

The chain uses TRBV27 and TRBJ2-7, with TRBD1 as a possible D gene (5 bases). Trimming removed 8 bases from V and 6 bases from J, with 14 bases in between. The CDR3 consists of 12 residues. The germline CDR1 and CDR2 sequences are MNHEY and SMNVEV (reference sequence). The CDR3 region has the DNA TGTGCCAGCGGGCTCAGGGTAGGCGAGCAGTACTTC. Protein product: CASGLRVGEQYF.

The chain carries TRBV4-2 and TRBJ2-1, with 7 bases matching TRBD2. The V segment lost 1 base and the J segment 6 bases; nucleotides outside the gene matches: 6. Germline values: CDR1 LGHNA, CDR2 YNFKEQ. The CDR3 is 15 amino acids. The CDR3 region is CASSQGAGEVNEQFF. The CDR3 DNA follows: TGTGCCAGCAGCCAAGGTGCGGGAGAGGTCAATGAGCAGTTCTTC.

The chain combines TRBV2 with TRBJ1-1; D remains unclear. Trimming stripped 4 bases from V and 4 bases from J, with 10 bases between. The CDR3 is made up of 13 amino acids. The germline V gene encodes CDR1 SNHLY and CDR2 FYNNEI. The CDR3 DNA reads TGTGCCAGCAGTGTCGGGGAGGTCACTGAAGCTTTCTTT. Encoded protein: CASSVGEVTEAFF.